The 27 T cell receptor beta chains below all came from one sample that was sequenced in a study of cytomegalovirus exposure and HLA in healthy donors. Only in-frame clones appear in the TCRdb table, and some are missing; sequencing was by immunoSEQ multiplex PCR. Of 52,000 or so clones listed, nearly 90% are singletons. The material sequenced was PBMCs. The receptors shown here come from a woman aged 18-29 years in good health and CMV-seronegative.

The chain carries TRBV28 and TRBJ1-5, with TRBD1 matching 8 bases. The CDR3 has 14 amino acids. The germline V gene has CDR1 MDHEN and CDR2 SYDVKM. V lost 6 bases and J lost 7; bases outside the gene matches: 8. The CDR3 region has the DNA TGTGCCAGCAGAACGGACAGGGCGAGGCAGCCCCAGCATTTT. Its protein is CASRTDRARQPQHF.

The V call is TRBV9, the J call TRBJ2-2, with D possibly matching TRBD2 (7 bases). Between the trimmed V and J ends, which lost 0 bases and 2 bases, there was a span of 11 bases. The CDR3 contains 16 residues. Germline loops: CDR1 SGDLS, CDR2 YYNGEE. The CDR3 here is CASSVAPGGNTGELFF. The CDR3 DNA follows: TGTGCCAGCAGCGTAGCTCCGGGGGGCAACACCGGGGAGCTGTTTTTT.

This clone was detected once. V is TRBV9 and J is TRBJ2-5; no definite D call. Trimming stripped 3 bases from V and 0 bases from J, with 3 bases between. Germline V gene sequence: CDR1 SGDLS, CDR2 YYNGEE. The CDR3 loop spans 12 amino acids. CDR3: CASSADQETQYF. Written as DNA, the CDR3 is TGTGCCAGCAGCGCCGACCAAGAGACCCAGTACTTC.

CDR3 nucleotide sequence: TGTGCCAGTAGTATCGGGACAGACATCTCTGGGGCCAACGTCCTGACTTTC. It yields the protein CASSIGTDISGANVLTF. The V call is TRBV19, the J call TRBJ2-6; TRBD1 matches 7 bases. The CDR3 covers 17 residues. V gave up 3 bases and J gave up 0 bases; unmatched junction bases: 5. In germline, CDR1 is LNHDA, CDR2 SQIVND (reference sequence).

The chain is built from TRBV30 and TRBJ2-7; 9 bases are a match to TRBD1. J was trimmed by 0 bases and V by 5 bases; bases with no gene match: 2. The CDR3 is 13 residues long. Germline V gene lookup returns CDR1 GTSNPN and CDR2 SVGIG (reference sequence). CDR3 DNA sequence: TGTGCCTGGGGACAGGGGAGCTCCTACGAGCAGTACTTC. It specifies CAWGQGSSYEQYF.

The chain carries TRBV11-1 and TRBJ1-6; 10 bases align to TRBD1. The CDR3 loop spans 16 amino acids. In germline, CDR1 is SGHAT, CDR2 FQDESV (reference sequence). J lost 6 bases, V lost 1 base, and 3 bases had no gene match. The CDR3 DNA is TGTGCCAGCAGCTTAGGAGACAGGGGGCCTAATTCACCCCTCCACTTT. This encodes CASSLGDRGPNSPLHF.

The gene calls are TRBV7-8 and TRBJ2-5; 7 nucleotides align to TRBD1. In germline, CDR1 is SGHVS, CDR2 FQNEAQ. After removal of 5 bases from V and 5 bases from J, the junction contained 8 bases not matched to a gene. This CDR3 contains 14 residues. The CDR3 is CASSLQGMAETQYF. Written as DNA, the CDR3 is TGTGCCAGCAGCCTACAGGGGATGGCGGAGACCCAGTACTTC.

J is TRBJ2-3 and V is TRBV5-1; possible D gene TRBD1, 5 bases. The CDR3 is made up of 14 amino acids. Trimming took off 4 bases at V and 3 bases at J, with 12 bases between the two ends. Germline lookup yields CDR1 SGHRS and CDR2 YFSETQ. CDR3 nucleotides: TGCGCCAGCAGCCCGGACATACCGACAGATACGCAGTATTTT. Protein: CASSPDIPTDTQYF.

The chain has TRBV9 and TRBJ2-3; 7 bases line up with TRBD2. The CDR3 has 16 residues. Germline assignment: CDR1 SGDLS and CDR2 YYNGEE. The V segment lost 1 base and the J segment 2 bases; nucleotides outside the gene matches: 7. CDR3 sequence reads: CASSVSTGGATDTQYF. The CDR3 DNA reads TGTGCCAGCAGCGTAAGTACGGGGGGTGCCACAGATACGCAGTATTTT. Full variable domain (missing parts from reference TRBV9 and TRBJ2-3): DSGVTQTPKHLITATGQRVTLRCSPRSGDLSVYWYQQSLDQGLQFLIQYYNGEERAKGNILERFSAQQFPDLHSELNLSSLELGDSALYFCASSVSTGGATDTQYFGPGTRLTVL.

The gene calls are TRBV10-3 and TRBJ1-2; a possible D gene is TRBD1 (5 bases). The CDR3 spans 17 residues. Germline assignment: CDR1 ENHRY and CDR2 SYGVKD. The V end lost 0 bases, the J end lost 4 bases, and 18 bases lay between the germline ends. CDR3 in amino acids: CAISESPMADNLYGYTF. The CDR3 DNA sequence: TGTGCCATCAGTGAGTCGCCAATGGCGGACAACCTCTATGGCTACACCTTC.

This chain links TRBV5-3 with TRBJ1-3; D is possibly TRBD1 (5 bases). TRBV5-3 is assigned to the ORF class and has an uncertain function. The CDR3 loop spans 17 amino acids. V was shortened by 3 bases and J by 3 bases, with 19 bases between the two germline ends. The CDR3 spells CARSWPAQVGFGNTIYF. In DNA, the CDR3 is TGTGCCAGAAGCTGGCCCGCACAGGTAGGTTTTGGAAACACCATATATTTT.

CDR3 in amino acids: CASSSRTGGDQPQHF. CDR3 DNA sequence: TGTGCCAGCAGTTCCCGGACGGGGGGCGATCAGCCCCAGCATTTT. The chain carries TRBV28 and TRBJ1-5; a weak D match, TRBD1 (6 bases). This CDR3 has 15 amino acids. Germline V lookup: CDR1 MDHEN, CDR2 SYDVKM. Between the trimmed V and J ends, which lost 4 bases and 5 bases, there was a span of 15 bases.

The chain links TRBV18 to TRBJ2-3; D possibly corresponds to TRBD2 (5 bases). The CDR3 has 12 amino acids. Looked up from germline, CDR1 is KGHSH and CDR2 is LQKENI. Deletions cut 2 bases from V and 6 bases from J, with 6 bases between. CDR3 sequence reads: CASSPGEDTQYF. The CDR3 DNA reads as TGTGCCAGCTCACCAGGGGAGGATACGCAGTATTTT.

The V and J genes are TRBV13 and TRBJ2-7; D might be TRBD1 (5 bases). The CDR3 loop spans 15 amino acids. Germline-derived CDR1 and CDR2 are PRHDT and FYEKMQ (reference sequence). V was cut by 2 bases and J by 2 bases, with 13 bases left in between. The CDR3 reads CASSLRVATAYEQYF. As DNA, the CDR3 is TGTGCCAGCAGCTTAAGGGTCGCGACAGCCTACGAGCAGTACTTC.

The gene calls are TRBV5-6 and TRBJ2-1, with 7 bases fitting TRBD1. With V trimmed by 0 bases and J by 1 base, 4 bases remained unmatched. CDR3 length: 16 residues. The germline CDR1 and CDR2 sequences are SGHDT and YYEEEE. The chain's CDR3 is CASSLEGGTSYNEQFF. The CDR3 coding sequence is TGTGCCAGCAGCTTGGAAGGGGGCACGTCCTACAATGAGCAGTTCTTC.

This chain uses TRBV7-9 with TRBJ1-1, with 9 bases lining up with TRBD1. The trim removed 1 base at V and 2 bases at J, leaving 5 bases unmatched. The CDR3 is 16 amino acids. The germline V gene has CDR1 SEHNR and CDR2 FQNEAQ (reference sequence). The CDR3 loop is CASSLGGTGPNTEAFF. The CDR3 DNA reads as TGTGCCAGCAGCTTAGGGGGGACAGGGCCAAACACTGAAGCTTTCTTT.

The V and J genes are TRBV28 and TRBJ1-4, with TRBD1 matching over 7 bases. Germline CDR1 is MDHEN and CDR2 is SYDVKM. The CDR3 is 15 amino acids. V was clipped by 6 bases and J by 2 bases; unmatched bases: 6. The CDR3 sequence is CASRSGQETNEKLFF. As DNA, the CDR3 is TGTGCCAGCAGGTCCGGACAGGAGACTAATGAAAAACTGTTTTTT.

In this sample, this clone turned up once. V is TRBV27 and J is TRBJ1-5; 11 nucleotides match TRBD1. With V trimmed by 0 bases and J by 2 bases, 9 bases remained unmatched. The germline gives CDR1 MNHEY, CDR2 SMNVEV (reference sequence). The CDR3 spans 19 residues. This CDR3 reads CASSLSWDRGYIGNQPQHF. CDR3 nucleotide sequence: TGTGCCAGCAGTTTATCGTGGGACAGGGGGTATATTGGCAATCAGCCCCAGCATTTT.

The V call is TRBV18, the J call TRBJ1-4; the D gene is possibly TRBD1 (6 bases). The ends were cut back, 5 bases at V and 2 bases at J, with 9 bases in the middle. The germline CDR1 and CDR2 sequences are KGHSH and LQKENI. The CDR3 has 14 residues. The CDR3 is CASSRGLTNEKLFF. The CDR3 bases are TGTGCCAGCTCAAGGGGGTTGACTAATGAAAAACTGTTTTTT.

The chain uses TRBV5-5 and TRBJ1-2; 9 bases map to TRBD1. Losses at the gene ends were 2 bases for V and 3 bases for J; bases not matched to a gene: 8. Germline V gene lookup returns CDR1 SGHKS and CDR2 YYEKEE (reference sequence). The CDR3 extends over 16 amino acids. The CDR3 region is CASSFRDRDDHYGYTF. The DNA of the CDR3 is TGTGCCAGCAGCTTCCGGGACAGGGATGATCACTATGGCTACACCTTC. Supplemented by reference TRBV5-5 and TRBJ1-2, the full variable domain reads DAGVTQSPTHLIKTRGQQVTLRCSPISGHKSVSWYQQVLGQGPQFIFQYYEKEERGRGNFPDRFSARQFPNYSSELNVNALLLGDSALYLCASSFRDRDDHYGYTFGSGTRLTVV.

This clone was seen just once. V usage is TRBV5-6 and J usage is TRBJ2-7; no reliable D call. The V end was cut by 4 bases, the J end by 3 bases, with 11 bases between. Per germline, CDR1 SGHDT and CDR2 YYEEEE. This CDR3 is built from 13 residues. CDR3 sequence (DNA): TGTGCCAGCAGCCCCCGGCAGCGCTACGAGCAGTACTTC. Residues: CASSPRQRYEQYF.

This chain links TRBV4-3 with TRBJ2-2; no reliable D call. In germline, CDR1 is LGHNA, CDR2 YSLEER. V gave up 0 bases and J gave up 0 bases, with 8 bases separating them. The CDR3 totals 16 residues. The chain's CDR3 is CASSQDGGANTGELFF. CDR3 sequence (DNA): TGCGCCAGCAGCCAAGACGGTGGAGCGAACACCGGGGAGCTGTTTTTT.

The chain employs TRBV6-1 and TRBJ2-1; 9 bases match TRBD2. Germline CDR1 and CDR2: MNHNS and SASEGT. J lost 2 bases, V lost 2 bases, and 4 bases had no gene match. The CDR3 spans 16 residues. The CDR3 region is CASSERRGGPYNEQFF. The DNA for the CDR3 is TGTGCCAGCAGTGAAAGGCGGGGGGGCCCCTACAATGAGCAGTTCTTC.

J is TRBJ2-5 and V is TRBV18, with 9 bases fitting TRBD1. CDR3 length: 13 amino acids. Germline lookup yields CDR1 KGHSH and CDR2 LQKENI. With V trimmed by 6 bases and J by 2 bases, 1 base remained unmatched. The CDR3 is CASSDRGQETQYF. The CDR3 nucleotides are TGTGCCAGCTCGGACAGGGGACAAGAGACCCAGTACTTC.

This chain joins TRBV6-1 and TRBJ2-2; 9 bases map to TRBD2. The germline CDR1 and CDR2 sequences are MNHNS and SASEGT. The J segment lost 0 bases and the V segment lost 3 bases, leaving 5 bases of the junction unmatched. The CDR3 consists of 17 residues. The CDR3 spells CASSDLAGVTNTGELFF. The CDR3 DNA sequence: TGTGCCAGCAGTGATTTAGCGGGGGTTACGAACACCGGGGAGCTGTTTTTT.

CDR3 nucleotide sequence: TGCGCCAGCAGTGATATAAGCGGGAGGTTGAGTGAGCAGTTCTTC. The encoded protein is CASSDISGRLSEQFF. This chain uses TRBV10-2 with TRBJ2-1, with 9 positions matching TRBD2. The junction had 9 bases not matched to a gene; V was cut back by 3 bases and J by 9 bases. Germline values: CDR1 WSHSY, CDR2 SAAADI. The CDR3 is 15 amino acids.

This clone has only a few counts. The rearrangement joins TRBV5-6 to TRBJ2-7, with D perhaps matching TRBD1 (5 bases). The V end lost 2 bases, the J end lost 5 bases, and 17 bases lay between the germline ends. Germline CDR1 and CDR2: SGHDT and YYEEEE. This CDR3 contains 15 residues. The CDR3 region is CASSLGVGMIDEQYF. The CDR3, as DNA: TGTGCCAGCAGCTTAGGGGTGGGAATGATCGACGAGCAGTACTTC. The full variable domain, its missing parts supplied by reference TRBV5-6 and TRBJ2-7, is DAGVTQSPTHLIKTRGQQVTLRCSPKSGHDTVSWYQQALGQGPQFIFQYYEEEERQRGNFPDRFSGHQFPNYSSELNVNALLLGDSALYLCASSLGVGMIDEQYFGPGTRLTVT.